These 5 T cell receptor beta chains share one sample of origin, sequenced in a study of radiotherapy plus CTLA-4 blockade in lung cancer. Measured with immunoSEQ multiplex PCR; TCRdb has only the in-frame clones, and not every one. The top ten hold 3% to 4% of the sample, which has about 110,000 clones, 81% seen once. The input for sequencing was peripheral blood, taken from a patient treated with radiotherapy plus ipilimumab. These receptors were collected from a human donor with non-small cell lung cancer that progressed on radiotherapy plus ipilimumab. Some clones in this sample may be carry-over from other donors' samples.

V and J are TRBV5-4 and TRBJ2-2; 11 bases line up with TRBD2. This CDR3 is 16 amino acids long. CDR1 and CDR2 from the germline V gene are SGHNT and YYREEE (reference sequence). Trimming took 3 bases from V and 1 from J; bases not matched to a gene: 2. The CDR3 loop is CASSSGLAGNTGELFF. The CDR3 bases are TGTGCCAGCAGCTCTGGACTAGCGGGGAACACCGGGGAGCTGTTTTTT.

This clone was recorded a few times. The chain is built from TRBV5-1 and TRBJ2-5; 11 bases are shared with TRBD2. V gave up 4 bases and J gave up 5 bases; unmatched junction bases: 7. The CDR3 is 15 amino acids. Germline assignment: CDR1 SGHRS and CDR2 YFSETQ. As DNA, the CDR3 is TGCGCCAGCAGCCGTAGCGGGGGGGCCGGGGAGACCCAGTACTTC. It encodes CASSRSGGAGETQYF.

The chain joins TRBV7-3 to TRBJ2-5; 10 nucleotides agree with TRBD2. The CDR3 extends over 18 amino acids. V gave up 5 bases and J gave up 1 base; unmatched junction bases: 13. Germline assignment: CDR1 SGHTA and CDR2 FQGTGA. The CDR3 region is CASSPGFVAGGSQETQYF. The CDR3 DNA is TGTGCCAGCAGCCCCGGGTTTGTAGCGGGGGGATCCCAAGAGACCCAGTACTTC.

The chain combines TRBV5-8 with TRBJ1-5; D gene ambiguous. This CDR3 has 15 amino acids. The germline gives CDR1 SGHTS, CDR2 YDEGEE. V lost 5 bases to trimming and J lost 3 bases, with 15 bases between them. The CDR3 spells CASSGRAIYNQPQHF. DNA of the CDR3: TGTGCCAGCAGTGGGAGGGCGATTTACAATCAGCCCCAGCATTTT.

This clone was found once. The chain is built from TRBV5-1 and TRBJ2-7; TRBD1 might be the D (5 bases). The CDR3 totals 17 residues. Trimming left V 1 base short and J 0 bases short, with 17 bases between. The germline V gene has CDR1 SGHRS and CDR2 YFSETQ. CDR3 DNA sequence: TGCGCCAGCAGCTTGAAACTAAACAGGCGGAGCTCCTACGAGCAGTACTTC. Translated, it gives CASSLKLNRRSSYEQYF. Supplemented by reference TRBV5-1 and TRBJ2-7, the full variable domain reads KAGVTQTPRYLIKTRGQQVTLSCSPISGHRSVSWYQQTPGQGLQFLFEYFSETQRNKGNFPGRFSGRQFSNSRSEMNVSTLELGDSALYLCASSLKLNRRSSYEQYFGPGTRLTVT.